The source of this T cell receptor beta chain is a study of blood T cell repertoires in COVID-19. For the study at large: In each case, the material was cDNA or gDNA derived from T cells, B-cell-depleted T cells, or PBMCs.

Some clones are missing from TCRdb's copy, which holds only in-frame ones; the method was immunoSEQ multiplex PCR. The repertoire has over 130,000 clones, approximately 84% of them found once; the top ten carry approximately 3.6%. Germline assignment: CDR1 LNHDA and CDR2 SQIVND (reference sequence). There are 14 residues in the CDR3. Trimming took 4 bases from V and 5 from J; bases not matched to a gene: 7. Sequencing was done on a sample of PBMCs or T cells enriched from blood (not recorded which). This sequence originates from a woman aged 45-59 years with acute COVID-19. The chain joins TRBV19 to TRBJ1-1; 7 bases align to TRBD1. In DNA, the CDR3 is TGTGCCAGTAGTACCACAGGGGCGGGGACTGAAGCTTTCTTT. Translation: CASSTTGAGTEAFF.